These 25 T cell receptor beta chains share one sample of origin, sequenced in a study of cytomegalovirus exposure and HLA in healthy donors. TCRdb's copy holds only in-frame clones and misses some; the assay was immunoSEQ multiplex PCR. The sample yields over 150,000 clones, about 86% seen once. Sequencing was performed on PBMCs. These receptor sequences come from a human donor in good health.

The J gene is TRBJ2-5, the V gene TRBV6-5, with a tentative D call TRBD2 (6 bases). CDR1 and CDR2 (germline): MNHEY, SVGAGI. V shed 8 bases and J shed 3 bases, with 13 bases lying between them. The CDR3 covers 13 residues. CDR3 DNA sequence: TGTGCCAGCCGCGGGACGATCGAAGAGACCCAGTACTTC. It translates to CASRGTIEETQYF.

V gene TRBV4-2 combines with J gene TRBJ1-2; no definite D call. CDR3 length equals 14 residues. Looked up from germline, CDR1 is LGHNA and CDR2 is YNFKEQ. With 0 bases removed from V and 4 bases from J, the gap between germline ends came to 9 bases. The CDR3 loop reads CASSQDRRAYGYTF. The CDR3, as DNA: TGTGCCAGCAGCCAAGATAGGCGGGCCTATGGCTACACCTTC.

The V gene is TRBV7-3, the J gene TRBJ2-1; a weak D match, TRBD2 (6 bases). Trimming cost V 5 bases and J 2 bases, with 22 bases left between them. This CDR3 contains 18 residues. Germline V gene sequence: CDR1 SGHTA, CDR2 FQGTGA. The CDR3 sequence: CASSPSAGTPIPYNEQFF. The CDR3 DNA reads TGTGCCAGCAGCCCGTCCGCCGGGACTCCTATTCCCTACAATGAGCAGTTCTTC.

The chain combines TRBV11-2 with TRBJ1-2, with D uncertain. This CDR3 has 17 residues. Trimming shortened V by 4 bases and J by 4 bases, and 22 bases separated the two germline ends. Germline CDR1 SGHAT, CDR2 FQNNGV. CDR3 loop: CASSSSYVPMPSYGYTF. The DNA of the CDR3 is TGTGCCAGCAGCTCCTCCTACGTGCCCATGCCTTCCTATGGCTACACCTTC.

The CDR3: CASSQVLAEDYEQYF. The CDR3 DNA is TGCGCCAGCAGCCAAGTCCTAGCGGAGGACTACGAGCAGTACTTC. The V and J genes are TRBV4-1 and TRBJ2-7, with 7 bases aligning to TRBD2. The trim removed 1 base at V and 3 bases at J, leaving 6 bases unmatched. The CDR3 loop spans 15 amino acids. CDR1 is MGHRA, CDR2 YSYEKL, per germline.

The chain uses TRBV25-1 and TRBJ2-7; maybe TRBD2 (6 bases). The CDR3 covers 15 residues. Germline V CDR1 and CDR2: MGHDK, SYGVNS. The V and J ends lost 9 bases and 0 bases respectively, with 18 bases between them. The CDR3 protein is CARPGSGRNSYEQYF. CDR3 bases: TGTGCCAGACCAGGTAGCGGCCGCAACTCCTACGAGCAGTACTTC.

In its sample, this clone was seen a few times. The rearrangement uses TRBV7-9 and TRBJ2-7, with a possible D match to TRBD1 (6 bases). Germline-derived CDR1 and CDR2 are SEHNR and FQNEAQ (reference sequence). Between the trimmed V and J ends, which lost 5 bases and 3 bases, there was a span of 11 bases. This CDR3 has 13 residues. The CDR3 loop reads CASSAGTSYEQYF. CDR3 nucleotide sequence: TGTGCCAGCAGCGCTGGGACAAGCTACGAGCAGTACTTC.

The rearrangement joins TRBV5-1 to TRBJ2-1, with 15 positions matching TRBD2. The trim removed 4 bases at V and 0 bases at J, leaving 8 bases unmatched. Per germline, CDR1 SGHRS and CDR2 YFSETQ. The CDR3 totals 19 residues. DNA for the CDR3: TGCGCCAGCAGCACCCGGACTAGCGGGGGGGCCGACTCCTACAATGAGCAGTTCTTC. Encoded protein: CASSTRTSGGADSYNEQFF.

This chain links TRBV2 with TRBJ1-1; D remains ambiguous. The V and J ends lost 8 bases and 8 bases respectively, with 3 bases between them. Germline assignment: CDR1 SNHLY and CDR2 FYNNEI. This CDR3 spans 8 amino acids. CDR3 in amino acids: CASAEAFF. In DNA form, the CDR3 reads TGTGCCAGCGCGGAAGCTTTCTTT.

Comment on this clone: Germline and junction disagree at one end, which may indicate a read error. V gene TRBV5-4 combines with J gene TRBJ2-1, with no clear D. Germline V lookup: CDR1 SGHNT, CDR2 YYREEE (reference sequence). This CDR3 has 13 residues. CDR3 sequence reads: CASSLESSNEQFF. CDR3 bases: TGTGCCAGCAGCTTGGAATCCTCCAATGAGCAGTTCTTC.

This chain uses TRBV7-2 with TRBJ1-2, with no clear D. The CDR3 spans 12 residues. Trimming took off 6 bases at V and 5 bases at J, with 10 bases between the two ends. Germline lookup yields CDR1 SGHTA and CDR2 FQGNSA. The CDR3 DNA reads as TGTGCCAGCAGTCAGACGGGTTATGGCTACACCTTC. Its translation: CASSQTGYGYTF.

The V gene is TRBV2, the J gene TRBJ2-3; 12 bases agree with TRBD2. The V segment lost 5 bases and the J segment 2 bases; nucleotides outside the gene matches: 5. The CDR3 runs to 16 residues. The germline V gene encodes CDR1 SNHLY and CDR2 FYNNEI. This CDR3 reads CASSIGLAGFTDTQYF. The CDR3 coding sequence is TGTGCCAGCAGTATCGGACTAGCGGGGTTCACAGATACGCAGTATTTT.

The V and J genes are TRBV6-6 and TRBJ2-2; perhaps TRBD2 as D (5 bases). CDR3 size: 16 residues. CDR1 and CDR2 from the germline V gene are MNHNY and SVGAGI (reference sequence). Trimming removed 0 bases from V and 6 bases from J, with 14 bases in between. The CDR3 reads CASSYSSGRGAGELFF. The CDR3 nucleotides read TGTGCCAGCAGTTACTCCAGCGGTCGTGGCGCCGGGGAGCTGTTTTTT.

The rearrangement links TRBV27 to TRBJ2-5; D may be TRBD2 (6 bases). The closer fit of TRBJ2-7 to the DNA end suggests the J call may be wrong. CDR1 and CDR2 from the germline V gene are MNHEY and SMNVEV (reference sequence). The CDR3 is 16 amino acids. The CDR3, as DNA: TGTGCCAGCAGTCCCTCCGGGACTTTTAGCTCCTACGAGCAGTACTTC. Its translation: CASSPSGTFSSYEQYF.

This clone was detected a few times. This sequence joins TRBV15 and TRBJ2-4, with 9 bases aligning to TRBD2. J lost 3 bases, V lost 0 bases, and 6 bases had no gene match. The CDR3 is 17 amino acids. Germline V CDR1 and CDR2: LNHNV, YYDKDF (reference sequence). CDR3 nucleotide sequence: TGTGCCACCAGCAGAGATTATGGACTAGCGAACAAAAACATTCAGTACTTC. This gives the protein CATSRDYGLANKNIQYF.

The CDR3 DNA reads as TGTGCCAGCAGTGTGAGAGACTACGAGCAGTACTTC. As protein: CASSVRDYEQYF. The rearrangement links TRBV2 to TRBJ2-7, with D hard to call. Trimming pared 4 bases from V and 3 bases from J, leaving 7 bases between. The CDR3 runs 12 residues. The germline V gene has CDR1 SNHLY and CDR2 FYNNEI.

The chain joins TRBV2 to TRBJ2-7; D ambiguous. Trimming stripped 7 bases from V and 5 bases from J, with 12 bases between. The germline gives CDR1 SNHLY, CDR2 FYNNEI. The length of the CDR3 is 12 residues. CDR3 loop: CASNLEEDEQYF. CDR3 DNA sequence: TGTGCCAGCAACCTGGAAGAGGACGAGCAGTACTTC.

The chain is built from TRBV30 and TRBJ2-1; possible D gene TRBD1, 6 bases. The CDR3 runs to 13 residues. The V gene's germline CDR1 is GTSNPN and CDR2 SVGIG (reference sequence). Trimming removed 3 bases from V and 9 bases from J, with 15 bases in between. For the CDR3, the DNA is TGTGCCTGGAGCGAGCGGACAGAAGGTGAGCAGTTCTTC. Its protein is CAWSERTEGEQFF.

The rearrangement joins TRBV27 to TRBJ2-7; no clear D gene. The CDR3 has 15 residues. From germline, CDR1 is MNHEY and CDR2 SMNVEV (reference sequence). V was shortened by 2 bases and J by 8 bases, with 19 bases between the two germline ends. The CDR3 DNA reads TGTGCCAGCAGTTTAGAACGTCCCACAGCTGGAAAGCAGTACTTC. Translated, it gives CASSLERPTAGKQYF.

The chain uses TRBV27 and TRBJ1-1; TRBD1 might be the D (6 bases). Germline CDR1 and CDR2: MNHEY and SMNVEV (reference sequence). V was cut by 3 bases and J by 0 bases, with 14 bases left in between. This CDR3 spans 16 amino acids. For the CDR3, the DNA is TGTGCCAGCAGTTTCGGAATACAGGGTGTGAACACTGAAGCTTTCTTT. This codes for CASSFGIQGVNTEAFF.

V gene TRBV7-3 combines with J gene TRBJ2-2, with D possibly matching TRBD2 (5 bases). Germline CDR1 and CDR2: SGHTA and FQGTGA. The CDR3 is made up of 14 amino acids. V gave up 5 bases and J gave up 4 bases, with 11 bases separating them. The CDR3 protein is CASSIGLGTGELFF. In DNA, the CDR3 is TGTGCCAGCAGCATTGGACTTGGCACCGGGGAGCTGTTTTTT.

This rearrangement joins TRBV7-7 to TRBJ2-1, with TRBD1 matching 8 bases. This CDR3 is built from 15 residues. The germline V gene encodes CDR1 SSHAT and CDR2 FNYEAQ (reference sequence). Losses at the gene ends were 4 bases for V and 4 bases for J; bases not matched to a gene: 6. CDR3 region: CASSSLGQGYNEQFF. The CDR3 bases are TGTGCCAGCAGCTCTCTCGGACAGGGATACAATGAGCAGTTCTTC.

The chain recombines TRBV13 with TRBJ1-1; no clear D gene. The CDR3 covers 16 residues. Germline CDR1 is PRHDT and CDR2 is FYEKMQ (reference sequence). Trimming left V 7 bases short and J 2 bases short, with 20 bases between. The CDR3 bases are TGTGCCAGCACCCCCCCCAGCTGGCAGGTTAACACTGAAGCTTTCTTT. Translating it yields CASTPPSWQVNTEAFF.

The J gene is TRBJ2-7, the V gene TRBV10-2, with D maybe TRBD2 (6 bases). V shed 9 bases and J shed 5 bases, with 20 bases lying between them. CDR1 is WSHSY, CDR2 SAAADI, per germline. The CDR3 is made up of 14 amino acids. CDR3 sequence reads: CASHHRTGVNEQYF. CDR3 nucleotide sequence: TGCGCCAGTCACCATCGGACGGGAGTGAACGAGCAGTACTTC.

The J gene is TRBJ1-1, the V gene TRBV27; D possibly corresponds to TRBD1 (6 bases). V shed 5 bases and J shed 5 bases, with 15 bases lying between them. Per the germline V gene, CDR1 is MNHEY and CDR2 is SMNVEV (reference sequence). The CDR3 extends over 14 amino acids. The CDR3 is CASSVQGLGTEAFF. Written as DNA, the CDR3 is TGTGCCAGCAGTGTACAGGGATTGGGGACTGAAGCTTTCTTT.